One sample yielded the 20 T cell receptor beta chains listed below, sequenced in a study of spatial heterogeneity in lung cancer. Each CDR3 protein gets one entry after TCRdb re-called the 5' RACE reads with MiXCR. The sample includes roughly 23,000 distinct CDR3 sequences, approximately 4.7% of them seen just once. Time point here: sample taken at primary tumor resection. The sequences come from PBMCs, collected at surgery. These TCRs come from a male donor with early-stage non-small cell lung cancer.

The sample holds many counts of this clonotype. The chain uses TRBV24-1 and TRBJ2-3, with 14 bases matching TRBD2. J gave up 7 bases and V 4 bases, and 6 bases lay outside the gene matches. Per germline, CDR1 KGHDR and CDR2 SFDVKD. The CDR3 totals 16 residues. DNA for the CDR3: TGTGCCACCAGTGACGCCGGGACTAGCGGGAGACATACGCAGTATTTT. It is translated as CATSDAGTSGRHTQYF.

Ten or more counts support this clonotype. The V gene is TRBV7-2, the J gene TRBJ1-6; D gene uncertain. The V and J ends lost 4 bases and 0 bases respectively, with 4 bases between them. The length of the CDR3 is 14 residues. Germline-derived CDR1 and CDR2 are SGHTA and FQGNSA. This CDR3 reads CASSYHSYNSPLHF. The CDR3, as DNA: TGTGCCAGCAGCTACCACTCCTATAATTCACCCCTCCACTTT.

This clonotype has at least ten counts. The chain's CDR3 is CASSDGGVGEKLFF. The CDR3 nucleotides read TGTGCCAGCAGTGATGGGGGCGTAGGCGAAAAACTGTTTTTT. J is TRBJ1-4 and V is TRBV2; D is perhaps TRBD1 (6 bases). CDR1 and CDR2 from the germline V gene are SNHLY and FYNNEI. This CDR3 has 14 residues. Trimming took off 3 bases at V and 8 bases at J, with 13 bases between the two ends.

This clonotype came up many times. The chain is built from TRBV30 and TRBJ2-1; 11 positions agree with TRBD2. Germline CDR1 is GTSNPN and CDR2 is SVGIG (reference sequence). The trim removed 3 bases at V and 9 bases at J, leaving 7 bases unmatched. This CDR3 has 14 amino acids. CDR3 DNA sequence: TGTGCCTGGAGCCTACTAGCGGGAGCGGGTGAGCAGTTCTTC. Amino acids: CAWSLLAGAGEQFF.

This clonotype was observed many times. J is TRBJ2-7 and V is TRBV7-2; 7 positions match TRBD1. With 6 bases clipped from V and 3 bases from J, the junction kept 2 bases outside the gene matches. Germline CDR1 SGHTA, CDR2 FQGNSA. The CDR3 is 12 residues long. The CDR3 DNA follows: TGTGCCAGCAGTCCAGGGGGCTACGAGCAGTACTTC. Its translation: CASSPGGYEQYF. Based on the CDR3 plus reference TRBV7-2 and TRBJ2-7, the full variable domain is GAGVSQSPSNKVTEKGKDVELRCDPISGHTALYWYRQSLGQGLEFLIYFQGNSAPDKSGLPSDRFSAERTGGSVSTLTIQRTQQEDSAVYLCASSPGGYEQYFGPGTRLTVT.

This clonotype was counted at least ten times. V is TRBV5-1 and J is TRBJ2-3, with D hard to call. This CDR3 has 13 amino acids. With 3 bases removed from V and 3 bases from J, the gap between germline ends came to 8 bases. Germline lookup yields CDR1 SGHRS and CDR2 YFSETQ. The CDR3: CASSSGGTDTQYF. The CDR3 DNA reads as TGCGCCAGCAGCTCCGGTGGGACAGATACGCAGTATTTT.

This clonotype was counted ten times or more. This CDR3 reads CSALLVPSLGKNIQYF. The CDR3 coding sequence is TGCAGTGCCCTCCTGGTCCCCTCGCTAGGCAAAAACATTCAGTACTTC. The chain employs TRBV20-1 and TRBJ2-4, with unresolved D. CDR3 size: 16 residues. From germline, CDR1 is DFQATT and CDR2 SNEGSKA (reference sequence). V lost 6 bases and J lost 3, with 21 bases in between.

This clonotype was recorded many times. The CDR3 DNA is TGTGCCAGCAGCGTTAGGGCTAGCACAGATACGCAGTATTTT. This translates into CASSVRASTDTQYF. The chain uses TRBV7-2 and TRBJ2-3; D gene uncertain. Trimming pared 5 bases from V and 0 bases from J, leaving 9 bases between. Per germline, CDR1 SGHTA and CDR2 FQGNSA. This CDR3 is built from 14 residues.

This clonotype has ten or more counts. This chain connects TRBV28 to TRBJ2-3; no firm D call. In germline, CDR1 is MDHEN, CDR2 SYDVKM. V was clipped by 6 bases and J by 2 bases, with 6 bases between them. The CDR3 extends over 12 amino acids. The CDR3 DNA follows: TGTGCCAGCAGACTGAACACAGATACGCAGTATTTT. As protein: CASRLNTDTQYF.

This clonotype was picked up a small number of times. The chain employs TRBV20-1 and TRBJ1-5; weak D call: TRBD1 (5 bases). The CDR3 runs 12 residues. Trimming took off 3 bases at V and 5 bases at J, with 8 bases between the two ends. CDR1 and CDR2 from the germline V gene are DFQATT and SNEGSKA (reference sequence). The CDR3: CSASQGDQPQHF. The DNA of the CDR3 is TGCAGTGCTAGTCAAGGGGATCAGCCCCAGCATTTT.

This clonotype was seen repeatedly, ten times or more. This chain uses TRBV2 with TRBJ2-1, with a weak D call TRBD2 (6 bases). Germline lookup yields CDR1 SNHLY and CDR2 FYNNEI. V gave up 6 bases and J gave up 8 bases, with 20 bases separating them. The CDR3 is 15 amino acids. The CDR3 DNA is TGTGCCAGCAGAGGTACAGAGACTAGGGAGGATGAGCAGTTCTTC. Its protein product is CASRGTETREDEQFF. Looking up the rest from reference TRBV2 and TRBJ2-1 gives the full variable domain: EPEVTQTPSHQVTQMGQEVILRCVPISNHLYFYWYRQILGQKVEFLVSFYNNEISEKSEIFDDQFSVERPDGSNFTLKIRSTKLEDSAMYFCASRGTETREDEQFFGPGTRLTVL.

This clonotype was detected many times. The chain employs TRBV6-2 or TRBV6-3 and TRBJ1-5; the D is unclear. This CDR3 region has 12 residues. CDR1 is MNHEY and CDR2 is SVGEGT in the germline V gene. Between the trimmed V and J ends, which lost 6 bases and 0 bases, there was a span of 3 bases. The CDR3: CASRDSNQPQHF. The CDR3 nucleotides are TGTGCCAGCAGGGATAGCAATCAGCCCCAGCATTTT.

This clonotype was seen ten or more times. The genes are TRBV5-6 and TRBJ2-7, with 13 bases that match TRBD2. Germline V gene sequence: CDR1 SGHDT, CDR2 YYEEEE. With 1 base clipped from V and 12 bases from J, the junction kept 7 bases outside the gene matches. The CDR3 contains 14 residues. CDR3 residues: CASSLKGLAGWRYF. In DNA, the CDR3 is TGTGCCAGCAGCTTGAAGGGACTAGCGGGGTGGCGGTACTTC.

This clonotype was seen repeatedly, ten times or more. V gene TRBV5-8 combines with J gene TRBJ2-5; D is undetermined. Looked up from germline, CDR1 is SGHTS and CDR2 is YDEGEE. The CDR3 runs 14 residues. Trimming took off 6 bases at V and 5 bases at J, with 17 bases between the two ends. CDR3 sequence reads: CASTRTSGWETQYF. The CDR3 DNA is TGTGCCAGCACGAGGACCTCCGGTTGGGAGACCCAGTACTTC.

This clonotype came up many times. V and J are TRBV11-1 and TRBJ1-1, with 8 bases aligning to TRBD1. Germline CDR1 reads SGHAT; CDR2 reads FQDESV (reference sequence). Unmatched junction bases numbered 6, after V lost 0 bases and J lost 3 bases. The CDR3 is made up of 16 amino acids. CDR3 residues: CASSLAPGQGYTEAFF. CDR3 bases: TGTGCCAGCAGCTTAGCTCCCGGACAGGGATACACTGAAGCTTTCTTT.

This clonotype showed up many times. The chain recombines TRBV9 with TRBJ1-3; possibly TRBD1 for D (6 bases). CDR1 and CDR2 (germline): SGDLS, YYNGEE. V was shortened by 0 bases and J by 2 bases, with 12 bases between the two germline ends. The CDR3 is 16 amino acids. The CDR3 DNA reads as TGTGCCAGCAGCGTAGAGCCAGGGGCAGCTGGAAACACCATATATTTT. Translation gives CASSVEPGAAGNTIYF.

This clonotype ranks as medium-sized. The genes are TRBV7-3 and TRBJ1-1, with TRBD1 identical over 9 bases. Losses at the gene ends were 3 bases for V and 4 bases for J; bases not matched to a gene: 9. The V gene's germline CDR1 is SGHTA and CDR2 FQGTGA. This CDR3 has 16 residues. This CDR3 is CASSLGQGSPPTEAFF. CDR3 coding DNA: TGTGCCAGCAGCTTGGGACAGGGTTCCCCCCCCACTGAAGCTTTCTTT.

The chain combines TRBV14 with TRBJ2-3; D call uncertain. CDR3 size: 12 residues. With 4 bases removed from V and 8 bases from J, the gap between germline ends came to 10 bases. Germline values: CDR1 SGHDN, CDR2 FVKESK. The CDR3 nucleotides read TGTGCCAGCAGCCTCCTACCGGGTACGCAGTATTTT. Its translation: CASSLLPGTQYF.

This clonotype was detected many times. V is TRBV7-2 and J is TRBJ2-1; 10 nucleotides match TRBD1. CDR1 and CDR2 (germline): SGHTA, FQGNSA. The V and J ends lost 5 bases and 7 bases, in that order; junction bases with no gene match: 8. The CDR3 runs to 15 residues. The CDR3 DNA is TGTGCCAGCAGCGTCGAGGGACAGGGGTGGAATGAGCAGTTCTTC. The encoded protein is CASSVEGQGWNEQFF.

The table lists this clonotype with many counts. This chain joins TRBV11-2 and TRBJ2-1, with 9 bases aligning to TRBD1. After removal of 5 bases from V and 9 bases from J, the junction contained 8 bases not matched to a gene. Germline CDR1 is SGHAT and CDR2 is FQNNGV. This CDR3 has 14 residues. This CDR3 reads CASSPRGTGSEQFF. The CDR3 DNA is TGTGCCAGCAGCCCTAGAGGGACAGGGAGTGAGCAGTTCTTC.